The rows below give T cell receptor beta chains drawn from one sample of a study of T cells in narcolepsy. Profiled with immunoSEQ multiplex PCR; TCRdb holds only in-frame clones, not every one. The sample includes under 30,000 clones, approximately 80% seen only once; the top ten take 0.91%. The specimen was CD45RA- memory CD4+ T cells from PBMCs. The receptor set was obtained from a human donor with narcolepsy. The CDR3 runs from the conserved cysteine through the conserved F or W. A D gene is named only where the DNA matches it firmly. A row's size may be missing; if present it is once, few, many or a size class.

V,J,D,size,DNA,CDR3
TRBV19,TRBJ1-5,TRBD1,.,TGTGCCAGTAGTACCGCAAAGGACAGGGGGCGACCGGGGCCCCAGCATTTT,CASSTAKDRGRPGPQHF
TRBV5-4,TRBJ1-4,.,.,TGTGCCAGCAGCTTGGGTTTAGCAAATGAAAAACTGTTTTTT,CASSLGLANEKLFF
TRBV13,TRBJ2-6,.,.,TGTGCCAGCAGACGAGAAGGGTCCACTGGGGCCAACGTCCTGACTTTC,CASRREGSTGANVLTF
TRBV10-3,TRBJ1-3,.,.,TGTGCCATGTCCCCCTATGGCCGCTCTGGAAACACCATATATTTT,CAMSPYGRSGNTIYF
TRBV18,TRBJ2-7,.,.,TGTGCCAGCTCACCTATGACTAGCAGGGGCCACGAGCAGTACTTC,CASSPMTSRGHEQYF
TRBV19,TRBJ2-6,.,.,TGTGCCAGTACCCCTGGCTCTGGGGCCAACGTCCTGACTTTC,CASTPGSGANVLTF
TRBV19,TRBJ2-3,TRBD2,.,TGTGCCAGTAAGAAGCGGGGGGGCGAAGATACGCAGTATTTT,CASKKRGGEDTQYF
TRBV5-1,TRBJ2-7,TRBD1,.,TGCGCCAGCAGCTTGGGACAGGGGGCGGCCTACAAGCAGTACTTC,CASSLGQGAAYKQYF
TRBV6-5,TRBJ2-7,TRBD1,.,TGTGCCAGCAGTACCGGGACAGGCTACGAGCAGTACTTC,CASSTGTGYEQYF
TRBV11-3,TRBJ2-3,TRBD2,.,TGTGCCAGCAGCTCCGGGACTACCACAGATACGCAGTATTTT,CASSSGTTTDTQYF
TRBV5-1,TRBJ2-5,.,.,TGCGCCAGCAGCTTGGTACAGGGCAGGGAGACCCAGTACTTC,CASSLVQGRETQYF
TRBV10-3,TRBJ1-6,.,.,TGTGCCATCAGCGGTACAGGCGAAAATTCACCCCTCCACTTT,CAISGTGENSPLHF
TRBV7-9,TRBJ2-7,.,.,TGTGCCAGCAGCTCAGACCGGACTGAGGGGGACCCCTACGAGCAGTACTTC,CASSSDRTEGDPYEQYF
TRBV5-1,TRBJ2-3,.,once,TGCGCCAGCAGCTCCAGGGAAACAGATACGCAGTATTTT,CASSSRETDTQYF
TRBV9,TRBJ2-5,TRBD1,.,TGTGCCAGCAGCGTAGGTGTCCGGGGACAGGGAGAGACCCAGTACTTC,CASSVGVRGQGETQYF
TRBV7-2,TRBJ1-2,TRBD1,.,TGTGCCAGCTCCTCCACAGGGGGGGACTATGGCTACACCTTC,CASSSTGGDYGYTF
TRBV28,TRBJ1-5,TRBD1,medium-sized,TGTGCCAGCAGTGCCACCGGGGCAGGGGGGGATAGGGAACATTTT,CASSATGAGGDREHF
TRBV7-8,TRBJ2-4,.,.,TGTGCCAGCAGCTTATCCCCGGAGAACATTCAGTACTTC,CASSLSPENIQYF
TRBV4-1,TRBJ1-2,TRBD1,.,TGTGCCAGCAGCCAAGAGGGACAGGGGATAAACTATGGCTACACCTTC,CASSQEGQGINYGYTF
TRBV10-3,TRBJ2-7,.,.,TGTGCCATCAGTGAAGCGTGGACTCGGGACGAGCAGTACTTC,CAISEAWTRDEQYF
TRBV7-3,TRBJ2-3,TRBD2,.,TGTGCCAGCAGTCCAACCGGACTAGGAAGCACAGATACGCAGTATTTT,CASSPTGLGSTDTQYF
TRBV7-3,TRBJ1-2,.,.,TGTGCCAGCAGCTTAACAGGAGGAGGCTATGGCTACACCTTC,CASSLTGGGYGYTF
TRBV7-2,TRBJ2-5,TRBD2,.,TGTGCCAGCAGCTCAACTAGCGGGGGGTGGGAGACCCAGTACTTC,CASSSTSGGWETQYF
TRBV2,TRBJ1-6,.,.,TGTGCCAGCAGTGAAAGCGGAAGCTCCTATAATTCACCCCTCCACTTT,CASSESGSSYNSPLHF
TRBV9,TRBJ2-3,.,.,TGTGCCAGCAGCAATGGCCCGCAGACCACAGATACGCAGTATTTT,CASSNGPQTTDTQYF
TRBV7-2,TRBJ2-3,TRBD2,.,TGTGCCAGCAGCTTAGCTAGCGGGGGATCAGATACGCAGTATTTT,CASSLASGGSDTQYF
TRBV28,TRBJ1-3,.,.,TGTGCCAGCAGTTTGGACACCCGAGTCTCTGGAAACACCATATATTTT,CASSLDTRVSGNTIYF
TRBV19,TRBJ2-7,.,.,TGTGCCAGTAGTACGACGACAGGAGGGTCTTCAGAGCAGTACTTC,CASSTTTGGSSEQYF
TRBV6-5,TRBJ1-2,TRBD1,.,TGTGCCAGCAGTCTGGACAGGGCCTATGGCTACACCTTC,CASSLDRAYGYTF
TRBV6-4,TRBJ1-5,.,.,TGTGCCAGCAGTGATCCCCAGCATTTT,CASSDPQHF
TRBV10-3,TRBJ1-5,.,once,TGTGCCATCAGTGAGTCAAGGATAGATCAGCCCCAGCATTTT,CAISESRIDQPQHF
TRBV5-1,TRBJ2-5,.,.,TGCGCCAGCAGCTTGGGTCCGACCCAAGAGACCCAGTACTTC,CASSLGPTQETQYF
TRBV5-4,TRBJ2-7,TRBD1,.,TGTGCCAGCAGCTCCCCCTGGGGACAGGGCACCGAGCAGTACTTC,CASSSPWGQGTEQYF
TRBV11-2,TRBJ2-1,TRBD2,few,TGTGCCAGCAGCTTAAGACTAGCGAAGTACAATGAGCAGTTCTTC,CASSLRLAKYNEQFF
TRBV6-6,TRBJ1-6,TRBD1,.,TGTGCCAGCAGTTACATGACAGGGGGTATTTCACCCCTCCACTTT,CASSYMTGGISPLHF
TRBV2,TRBJ2-4,TRBD1,.,TGTGCCAGCAGTGCAGGGGGGACAGGCTCAAACATTCAGTACTTC,CASSAGGTGSNIQYF
TRBV5-1,TRBJ2-5,TRBD2,.,TGCGCCAGCAGCTTCCTAGCGGGGGGTCAAGAGACCCAGTACTTC,CASSFLAGGQETQYF
TRBV30,TRBJ2-6,TRBD2,.,TGTGCCTGGAGTGTACAGGCTAGCGGGGCCAAAGGGGCCAACGTCCTGACTTTC,CAWSVQASGAKGANVLTF
TRBV27,TRBJ2-7,.,.,TGTGCCGCATCCCCCGGGGGCCCCTACGAGCAGTACTTC,CAASPGGPYEQYF
TRBV19,TRBJ2-2,TRBD2,.,TGTGCCAGTAGTTCCGGACTAGCGGGGGGAACCGGGGAGCTGTTTTTT,CASSSGLAGGTGELFF
TRBV29-1,TRBJ2-1,TRBD2,few,TGCAGCATACAGCGGGGGGTTAACAATGAGCAGTTCTTC,CSIQRGVNNEQFF